One and the same sample provided the 19 T cell receptor beta chains below, sequenced in a study of T cell responses to AZD1222 COVID-19 vaccine. Sequenced by immunoSEQ multiplex PCR; TCRdb stores in-frame clones only, minus some. The sample carries roughly 130,000 clones, 91% recorded once. This specimen consisted of peripheral blood, obtained on day 0 of AZD1222 vaccination. The receptors were gathered from an adult in good health.

This clone was observed a single time. The chain recombines TRBV2 with TRBJ2-3, with TRBD2 matching over 9 bases. J was trimmed by 5 bases and V by 6 bases; bases with no gene match: 9. Germline lookup yields CDR1 SNHLY and CDR2 FYNNEI. This CDR3 has 15 amino acids. This chain's CDR3 is CASSLIAGDVDTQYF. DNA for the CDR3: TGTGCCAGCAGCCTGATAGCGGGAGACGTAGATACGCAGTATTTT.

The chain uses TRBV19 and TRBJ2-7, with D possibly being TRBD1 or TRBD2 (6 bases each). Germline V gives CDR1 LNHDA, CDR2 SQIVND (reference sequence). The length of the CDR3 is 15 residues. The V end was cut by 8 bases, the J end by 5 bases, with 22 bases between. CDR3 in amino acids: CASRRGLTLRDEQYF. The CDR3, as DNA: TGTGCCAGTCGCCGGGGGCTGACCCTAAGGGACGAGCAGTACTTC.

The genes are TRBV6-2 or TRBV6-3 and TRBJ2-1; 7 nucleotides align to TRBD1. The CDR3 contains 11 residues. Germline V gene sequence: CDR1 MNHEY, CDR2 SVGEGT. With 4 bases clipped from V and 15 bases from J, the junction kept 6 bases outside the gene matches. The CDR3 coding sequence is TGTGCCAGCAGTTTCCCGGGACAGTGGTTCTTC. Amino acid sequence: CASSFPGQWFF.

The count of this clone is one. This rearrangement joins TRBV27 to TRBJ2-3; possibly TRBD2 for D (5 bases). The CDR3 consists of 15 residues. Germline CDR1 is MNHEY and CDR2 is SMNVEV (reference sequence). Trimming pared 1 base from V and 5 bases from J, leaving 13 bases between. CDR3 in DNA: TGTGCCAGCAGTTTATTTCTAGCTTCGGTAGATACGCAGTATTTT. Translation gives CASSLFLASVDTQYF.

The genes are TRBV29-1 and TRBJ1-2, with a possible D match to TRBD1 (5 bases). Germline values: CDR1 SQVTM, CDR2 ANQGSEA. This CDR3 has 12 amino acids. V was clipped by 3 bases and J by 5 bases, with 10 bases between them. CDR3 in amino acids: CSVDAGAYGYTF. The CDR3 coding sequence is TGCAGCGTTGACGCCGGGGCTTATGGCTACACCTTC.

This clone was picked up a small number of times. The chain carries TRBV6-2 or TRBV6-3 and TRBJ1-1; 7 positions match TRBD1. V gave up 0 bases and J gave up 5 bases; unmatched junction bases: 6. This CDR3 has 15 residues. The germline CDR1 and CDR2 sequences are MNHEY and SVGEGT. CDR3 nucleotide sequence: TGTGCCAGCAGTTACTCGGGAGGGGGCGAGACTGAAGCTTTCTTT. This translates into CASSYSGGGETEAFF.

This chain links TRBV7-9 with TRBJ2-7; D not certain. Trimming removed 4 bases at V and 4 bases at J, with 5 bases between. Germline loops: CDR1 SEHNR, CDR2 FQNEAQ (reference sequence). The CDR3 runs to 11 residues. CDR3 DNA sequence: TGTGCCAGCAGCTCCAAATACGAGCAGTACTTC. Its protein product is CASSSKYEQYF.

The J gene is TRBJ2-2, the V gene TRBV4-2, with 7 bases aligning to TRBD2. The CDR3 extends over 12 amino acids. Germline CDR1 is LGHNA and CDR2 is YNFKEQ. V shed 6 bases, J shed 14 bases, and the junction held 9 bases outside the gene matches. The CDR3, as DNA: TGTGCCAGCAGGCTAGCGGTCGGTGCTCTGTTTTTT. Translation: CASRLAVGALFF.

The V and J genes are TRBV6-5 and TRBJ2-7; 9 bases fit TRBD2. The CDR3 has 14 residues. Looked up from germline, CDR1 is MNHEY and CDR2 is SVGAGI. The junction had 8 bases not matched to a gene; V was cut back by 4 bases and J by 7 bases. The CDR3 DNA sequence: TGTGCCAGCAGTTTCCTAGCGGGAACTCGGGAGCAGTACTTC. Translation gives CASSFLAGTREQYF.

The V gene is TRBV4-2, the J gene TRBJ1-2, with D unclear. V was shortened by 0 bases and J by 2 bases, with 10 bases between the two germline ends. Germline V gene sequence: CDR1 LGHNA, CDR2 YNFKEQ. The CDR3 covers 15 residues. The CDR3 DNA reads TGTGCCAGCAGCCAAGATTTCAGACCCAACTATGGCTACACCTTC. It codes for CASSQDFRPNYGYTF.

This chain uses TRBV18 with TRBJ2-5; D gene unclear. With 3 bases removed from V and 3 bases from J, the gap between germline ends came to 14 bases. In germline, CDR1 is KGHSH, CDR2 LQKENI. This CDR3 comprises 15 residues. The CDR3 coding sequence is TGTGCCAGCTCACCGATCCCGAGTGGGGAAGAGACCCAGTACTTC. This sequence encodes CASSPIPSGEETQYF.

The chain joins TRBV5-1 to TRBJ2-5; 8 nucleotides line up with TRBD1. There are 15 residues in the CDR3. Trimming at V came to 0 bases and at J to 3 bases, leaving 4 bases not matched to a gene. CDR1 SGHRS and CDR2 YFSETQ come from the germline V gene. CDR3 amino acids: CASSLAGTGEETQYF. The CDR3 DNA is TGCGCCAGCAGCTTGGCCGGGACAGGCGAAGAGACCCAGTACTTC.

V gene TRBV18 combines with J gene TRBJ2-7, with 8 bases matching TRBD2. Germline V CDR1 and CDR2: KGHSH, LQKENI. Germline trimming cut 3 bases from V and 2 bases from J; bases unmatched to any gene: 6. CDR3 length: 15 amino acids. In DNA form, the CDR3 reads TGTGCCAGCTCACCTAGCGGGACCCCTACCTACGAGCAGTACTTC. This sequence encodes CASSPSGTPTYEQYF.

This clone occurred a few times. The genes are TRBV5-4 and TRBJ2-2, with D hard to call. Germline CDR1 is SGHNT and CDR2 is YYREEE (reference sequence). The CDR3 contains 13 residues. Trimming took off 0 bases at V and 2 bases at J, with 2 bases between the two ends. The CDR3 loop is CASSLVNTGELFF. Written as DNA, the CDR3 is TGTGCCAGCAGCTTGGTTAACACCGGGGAGCTGTTTTTT.

The chain links TRBV10-3 to TRBJ2-1, with TRBD2 matching over 11 bases. This CDR3 spans 15 amino acids. Germline V gene lookup returns CDR1 ENHRY and CDR2 SYGVKD. V lost 6 bases and J lost 4; bases outside the gene matches: 5. The CDR3 DNA sequence: TGTGCCATCAGAACCACTAGCGGGAGTTACAATGAGCAGTTCTTC. This translates into CAIRTTSGSYNEQFF.

The chain employs TRBV5-1 and TRBJ2-1; possibly TRBD1 for D (5 bases). Between the trimmed V and J ends, which lost 4 bases and 0 bases, there was a span of 11 bases. CDR1 and CDR2 (germline): SGHRS, YFSETQ. There are 15 residues in the CDR3. The CDR3 spells CASSGADPSYNEQFF. The CDR3 bases are TGCGCCAGCAGCGGGGCGGATCCCTCCTACAATGAGCAGTTCTTC.

The chain joins TRBV6-5 to TRBJ2-7; D may be TRBD1 (5 bases). V gave up 5 bases and J gave up 2 bases, with 10 bases separating them. Germline V gene sequence: CDR1 MNHEY, CDR2 SVGAGI. This CDR3 contains 13 residues. CDR3 bases: TGTGCCAGCAGTAGGGGCCGTACCTACGAGCAGTACTTC. This codes for CASSRGRTYEQYF.

The CDR3 bases are TGTGCCAGCAGTTGGACGTCAACTAATGAAAAACTGTTTTTT. It specifies CASSWTSTNEKLFF. The V gene is TRBV6-6, the J gene TRBJ1-4, with D uncertain. V was shortened by 4 bases and J by 0 bases, with 6 bases between the two germline ends. Germline V gene lookup returns CDR1 MNHNY and CDR2 SVGAGI (reference sequence). The CDR3 is 14 amino acids.

V gene TRBV5-1 combines with J gene TRBJ2-7; D might be TRBD1 (5 bases). This CDR3 is 13 amino acids long. Germline loops: CDR1 SGHRS, CDR2 YFSETQ. V lost 0 bases, J lost 2 bases, and 6 bases lay in between. In DNA, the CDR3 is TGCGCCAGCAGCTTGGACAGGACCTACGAGCAGTACTTC. Its translation: CASSLDRTYEQYF.